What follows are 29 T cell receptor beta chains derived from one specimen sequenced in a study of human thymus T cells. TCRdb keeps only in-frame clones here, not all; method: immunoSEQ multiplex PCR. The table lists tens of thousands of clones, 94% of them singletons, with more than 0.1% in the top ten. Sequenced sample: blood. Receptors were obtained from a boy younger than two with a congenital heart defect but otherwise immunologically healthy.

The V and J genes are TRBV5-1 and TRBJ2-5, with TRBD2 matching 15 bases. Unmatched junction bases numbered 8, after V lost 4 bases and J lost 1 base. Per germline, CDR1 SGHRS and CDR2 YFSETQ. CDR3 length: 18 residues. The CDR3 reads CASSQLPGLAGGQETQYF. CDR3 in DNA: TGCGCCAGCAGCCAACTGCCGGGACTAGCGGGGGGCCAAGAGACCCAGTACTTC.

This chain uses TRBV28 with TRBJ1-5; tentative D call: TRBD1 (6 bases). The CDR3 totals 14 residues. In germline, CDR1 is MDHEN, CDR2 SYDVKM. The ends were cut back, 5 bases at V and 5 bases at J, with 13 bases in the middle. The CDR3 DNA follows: TGTGCCAGCAGTCGTACAGGGTTATATCAGCCCCAGCATTTT. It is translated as CASSRTGLYQPQHF.

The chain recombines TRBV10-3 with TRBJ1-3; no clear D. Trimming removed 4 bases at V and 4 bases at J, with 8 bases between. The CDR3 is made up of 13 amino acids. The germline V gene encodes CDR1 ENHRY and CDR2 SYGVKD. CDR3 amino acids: CAISGGAGNTIYF. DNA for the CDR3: TGTGCCATCAGTGGGGGTGCAGGAAACACCATATATTTT.

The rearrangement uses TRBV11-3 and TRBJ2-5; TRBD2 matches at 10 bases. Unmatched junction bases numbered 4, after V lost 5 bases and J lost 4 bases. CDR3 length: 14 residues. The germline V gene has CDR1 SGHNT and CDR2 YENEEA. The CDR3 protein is CASSRAGGIETQYF. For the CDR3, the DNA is TGTGCCAGCAGCCGAGCGGGGGGGATAGAGACCCAGTACTTC.

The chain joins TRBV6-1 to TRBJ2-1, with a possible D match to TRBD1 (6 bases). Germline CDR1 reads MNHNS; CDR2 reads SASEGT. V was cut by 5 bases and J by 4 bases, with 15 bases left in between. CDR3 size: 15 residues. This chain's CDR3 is CASSLQGQGYNEQFF. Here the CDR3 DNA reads TGTGCCAGCAGTCTTCAGGGGCAGGGGTACAATGAGCAGTTCTTC.

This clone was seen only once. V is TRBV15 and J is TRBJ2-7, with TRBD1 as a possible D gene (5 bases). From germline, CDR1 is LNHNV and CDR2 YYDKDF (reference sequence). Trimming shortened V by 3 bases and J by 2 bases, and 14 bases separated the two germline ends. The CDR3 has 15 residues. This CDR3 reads CATSSLPGFAYEQYF. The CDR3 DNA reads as TGTGCCACCAGCAGCCTCCCAGGGTTCGCCTACGAGCAGTACTTC. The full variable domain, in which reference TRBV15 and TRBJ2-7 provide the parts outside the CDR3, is DAMVIQNPRYQVTQFGKPVTLSCSQTLNHNVMYWYQQKSSQAPKLLFHYYDKDFNNEADTPDNFQSRRPNTSFCFLDIRSPGLGDTAMYLCATSSLPGFAYEQYFGPGTRLTVT.

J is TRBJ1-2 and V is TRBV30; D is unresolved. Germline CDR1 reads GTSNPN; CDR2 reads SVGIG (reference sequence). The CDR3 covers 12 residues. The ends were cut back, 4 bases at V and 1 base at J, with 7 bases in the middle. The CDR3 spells CAWTRHNYGYTF. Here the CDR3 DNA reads TGTGCCTGGACCCGACATAACTATGGCTACACCTTC.

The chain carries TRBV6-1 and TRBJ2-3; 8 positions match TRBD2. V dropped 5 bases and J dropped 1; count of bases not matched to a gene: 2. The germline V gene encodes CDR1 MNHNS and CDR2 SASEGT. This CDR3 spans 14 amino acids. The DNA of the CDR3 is TGTGCCAGCAGTATTAGCGGGGGCACAGATACGCAGTATTTT. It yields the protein CASSISGGTDTQYF.

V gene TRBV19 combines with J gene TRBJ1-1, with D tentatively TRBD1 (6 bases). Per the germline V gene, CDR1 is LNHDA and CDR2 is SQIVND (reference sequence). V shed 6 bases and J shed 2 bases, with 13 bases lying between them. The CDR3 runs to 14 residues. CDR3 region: CASSLRGGNTEAFF. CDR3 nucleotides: TGTGCCAGTAGCTTAAGGGGGGGAAACACTGAAGCTTTCTTT.

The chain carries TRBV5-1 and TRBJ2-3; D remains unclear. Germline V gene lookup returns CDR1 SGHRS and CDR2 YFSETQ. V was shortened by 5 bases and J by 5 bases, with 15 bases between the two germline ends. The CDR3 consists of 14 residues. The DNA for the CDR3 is TGCGCCAGCAGGGTCGAGTGGATGGGAGATACGCAGTATTTT. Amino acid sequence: CASRVEWMGDTQYF.

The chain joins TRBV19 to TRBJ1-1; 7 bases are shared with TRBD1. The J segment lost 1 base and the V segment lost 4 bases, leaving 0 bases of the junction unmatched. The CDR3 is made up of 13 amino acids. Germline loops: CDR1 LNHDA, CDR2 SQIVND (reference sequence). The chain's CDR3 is CASSRTGNTEAFF. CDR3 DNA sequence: TGTGCCAGTAGTAGGACAGGGAACACTGAAGCTTTCTTT.

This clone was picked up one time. The DNA of the CDR3 is TGTGCCAGCAGCTTATTTCCCGGGGGGTCCTACGAGCAGTACTTC. Its protein product is CASSLFPGGSYEQYF. This chain joins TRBV11-2 and TRBJ2-7, with 7 positions matching TRBD2. CDR1 and CDR2 from the germline V gene are SGHAT and FQNNGV. V trimming: 2 bases; J trimming: 1 base; junction bases outside the gene matches: 5. This CDR3 region has 15 residues.

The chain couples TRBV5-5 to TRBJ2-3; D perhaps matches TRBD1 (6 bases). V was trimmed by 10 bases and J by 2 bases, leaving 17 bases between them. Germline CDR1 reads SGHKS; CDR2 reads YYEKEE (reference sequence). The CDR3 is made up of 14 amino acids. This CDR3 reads CASQGSLTTDTQYF. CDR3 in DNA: TGTGCCTCCCAGGGGAGTTTGACCACAGATACGCAGTATTTT.

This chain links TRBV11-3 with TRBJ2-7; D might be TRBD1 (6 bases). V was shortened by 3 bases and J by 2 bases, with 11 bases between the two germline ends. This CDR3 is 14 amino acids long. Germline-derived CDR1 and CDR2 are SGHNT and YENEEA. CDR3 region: CASSFGDTAYEQYF. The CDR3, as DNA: TGTGCCAGCAGCTTCGGGGACACCGCCTACGAGCAGTACTTC.

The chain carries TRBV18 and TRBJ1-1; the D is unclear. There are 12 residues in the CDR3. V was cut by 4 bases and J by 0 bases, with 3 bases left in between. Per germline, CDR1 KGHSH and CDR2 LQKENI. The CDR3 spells CASSQVNTEAFF. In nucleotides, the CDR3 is TGTGCCAGCTCACAGGTGAACACTGAAGCTTTCTTT.

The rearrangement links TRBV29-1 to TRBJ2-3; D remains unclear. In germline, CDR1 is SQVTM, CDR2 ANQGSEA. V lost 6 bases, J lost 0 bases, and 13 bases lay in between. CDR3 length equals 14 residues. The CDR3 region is CSVTPAASTDTQYF. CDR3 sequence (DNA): TGCAGCGTCACCCCGGCCGCTAGCACAGATACGCAGTATTTT.

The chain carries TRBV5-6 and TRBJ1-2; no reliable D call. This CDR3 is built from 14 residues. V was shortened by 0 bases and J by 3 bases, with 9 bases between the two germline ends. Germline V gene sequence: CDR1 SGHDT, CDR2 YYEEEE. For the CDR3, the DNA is TGTGCCAGCAGCTTGGGCCCCAAGGACTATGGCTACACCTTC. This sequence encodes CASSLGPKDYGYTF. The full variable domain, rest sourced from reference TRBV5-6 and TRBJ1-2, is DAGVTQSPTHLIKTRGQQVTLRCSPKSGHDTVSWYQQALGQGPQFIFQYYEEEERQRGNFPDRFSGHQFPNYSSELNVNALLLGDSALYLCASSLGPKDYGYTFGSGTRLTVV.

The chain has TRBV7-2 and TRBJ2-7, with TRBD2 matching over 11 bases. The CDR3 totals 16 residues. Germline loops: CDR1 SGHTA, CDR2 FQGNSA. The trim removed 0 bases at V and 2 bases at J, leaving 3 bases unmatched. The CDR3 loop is CASSLATSGKTYEQYF. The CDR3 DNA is TGTGCCAGCAGCTTAGCGACTAGCGGGAAAACCTACGAGCAGTACTTC.

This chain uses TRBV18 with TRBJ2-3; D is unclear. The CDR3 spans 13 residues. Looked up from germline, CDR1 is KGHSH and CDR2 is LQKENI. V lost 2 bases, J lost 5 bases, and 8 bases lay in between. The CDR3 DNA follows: TGTGCCAGCTCACCATCAGAAGGAGATACGCAGTATTTT. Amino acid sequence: CASSPSEGDTQYF.

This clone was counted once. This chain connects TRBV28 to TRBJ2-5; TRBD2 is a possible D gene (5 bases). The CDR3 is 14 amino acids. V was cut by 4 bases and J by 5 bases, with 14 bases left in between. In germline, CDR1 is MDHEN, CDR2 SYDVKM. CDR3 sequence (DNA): TGTGCCAGCAGTTCGCAGACAACTAGGGAGACCCAGTACTTC. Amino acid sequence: CASSSQTTRETQYF.

The CDR3 protein is CASSSETGTPNSPLHF. The DNA for the CDR3 is TGTGCCAGCAGCTCAGAAACCGGGACCCCTAATTCACCCCTCCACTTT. The chain links TRBV7-6 to TRBJ1-6, with D possibly being TRBD1 (5 bases). Germline assignment: CDR1 SGHVS and CDR2 FNYEAQ. There are 16 residues in the CDR3. Trimming stripped 4 bases from V and 6 bases from J, with 16 bases between.

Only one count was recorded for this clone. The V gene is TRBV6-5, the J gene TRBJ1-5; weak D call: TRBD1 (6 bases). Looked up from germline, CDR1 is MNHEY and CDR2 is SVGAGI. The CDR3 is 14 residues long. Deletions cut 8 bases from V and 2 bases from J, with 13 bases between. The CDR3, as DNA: TGTGCCAGCTCCAGGGGAGGGGGCAATCAGCCCCAGCATTTT. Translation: CASSRGGGNQPQHF.

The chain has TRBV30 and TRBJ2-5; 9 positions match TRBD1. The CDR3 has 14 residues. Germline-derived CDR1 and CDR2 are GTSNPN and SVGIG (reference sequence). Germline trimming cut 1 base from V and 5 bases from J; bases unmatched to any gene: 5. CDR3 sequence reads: CAWSANRGRETQYF. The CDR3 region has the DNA TGTGCCTGGAGTGCTAACAGGGGGCGCGAGACCCAGTACTTC.

The CDR3 protein is CASSYTSGTTQYF. The CDR3 coding sequence is TGTGCCAGCAGTTACACTTCCGGGACTACGCAGTATTTT. V is TRBV6-5 and J is TRBJ2-3, with D perhaps given as TRBD1 or TRBD2 (5 bases each). There are 13 residues in the CDR3. Deletions cut 2 bases from V and 8 bases from J, with 11 bases between. CDR1 is MNHEY and CDR2 is SVGAGI in the germline V gene.

The CDR3 region has the DNA TGTGCCAGCTCTCTTCTAGCGGGGTACGAGACCCAGTACTTC. It encodes CASSLLAGYETQYF. This sequence joins TRBV27 and TRBJ2-5, with 9 bases lining up with TRBD2. V lost 8 bases to trimming and J lost 5 bases; unmatched junction nucleotides: 9. Germline V CDR1 and CDR2: MNHEY, SMNVEV (reference sequence). The CDR3 sequence is 14 residues long.

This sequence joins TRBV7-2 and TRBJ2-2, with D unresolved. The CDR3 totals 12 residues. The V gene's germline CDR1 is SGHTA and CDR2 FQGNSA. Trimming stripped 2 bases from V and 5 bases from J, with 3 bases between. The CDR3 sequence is CASSLYTGELFF. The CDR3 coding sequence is TGTGCCAGCAGCTTATATACCGGGGAGCTGTTTTTT.

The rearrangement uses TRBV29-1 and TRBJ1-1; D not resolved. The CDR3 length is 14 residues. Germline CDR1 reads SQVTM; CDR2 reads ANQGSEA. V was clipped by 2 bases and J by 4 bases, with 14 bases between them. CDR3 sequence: CSVERNRWGTEAFF. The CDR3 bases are TGCAGCGTTGAACGAAATAGGTGGGGCACTGAAGCTTTCTTT.

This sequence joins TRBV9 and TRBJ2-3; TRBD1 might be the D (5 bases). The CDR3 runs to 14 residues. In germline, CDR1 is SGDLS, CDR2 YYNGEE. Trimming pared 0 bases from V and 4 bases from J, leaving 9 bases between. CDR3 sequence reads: CASSVARVPDTQYF. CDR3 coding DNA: TGTGCCAGCAGCGTAGCCAGGGTGCCAGATACGCAGTATTTT.

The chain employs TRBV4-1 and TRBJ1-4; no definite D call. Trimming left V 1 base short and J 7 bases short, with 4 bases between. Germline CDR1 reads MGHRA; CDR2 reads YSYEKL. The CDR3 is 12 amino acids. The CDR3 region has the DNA TGCGCCAGCAGCCAAGTCGTTGAAAAACTGTTTTTT. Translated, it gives CASSQVVEKLFF.